The 11 T cell receptor beta chains reported below all come from one sample, sequenced in a study of blood T cell repertoires in COVID-19. Repertoires were generated with immunoSEQ multiplex PCR, while TCRdb's copy carries only in-frame clones and drops some. The sample has fewer than 100,000 clones, 84% seen once; the top ten hold around 20%. Material for sequencing was peripheral blood. These TCRs come from a woman in her forties or fifties with acute or convalescent COVID-19.

The chain is built from TRBV28 and TRBJ2-1; 8 bases map to TRBD2. Losses at the gene ends were 7 bases for V and 0 bases for J; bases not matched to a gene: 20. Germline V gene data show CDR1 as MDHEN and CDR2 as SYDVKM. This CDR3 spans 20 amino acids. The CDR3 sequence is CASIGWEGASGFSSYNEQFF. The CDR3 DNA reads TGTGCCAGCATCGGGTGGGAGGGTGCTAGCGGGTTTAGCTCCTACAATGAGCAGTTCTTC.

V usage is TRBV6-5 and J usage is TRBJ2-5; 7 bases map to TRBD1. V lost 6 bases and J lost 2; bases outside the gene matches: 6. Germline lookup yields CDR1 MNHEY and CDR2 SVGAGI. The length of the CDR3 is 14 residues. The CDR3 protein is CASRPPQGQETQYF. The CDR3 coding sequence is TGTGCCAGCAGACCACCACAGGGGCAAGAGACCCAGTACTTC.

This chain uses TRBV7-2 with TRBJ1-1; D possibly corresponds to TRBD1 (6 bases). This CDR3 contains 16 residues. V lost 6 bases and J 0 bases, leaving 17 bases between the germline ends. The germline V gene encodes CDR1 SGHTA and CDR2 FQGNSA. The chain's CDR3 is CASSPRDTYLNTEAFF. CDR3 bases: TGTGCCAGCAGTCCTCGGGACACTTACCTGAACACTGAAGCTTTCTTT.

This clone has a single count. The CDR3: CAWRGSNPETQYF. CDR3 nucleotides: TGTGCCTGGAGGGGCAGCAATCCAGAGACCCAGTACTTC. The V and J genes are TRBV30 and TRBJ2-5; D unclear. Germline V lookup: CDR1 GTSNPN, CDR2 SVGIG (reference sequence). V lost 3 bases and J lost 4, with 12 bases in between. CDR3 length: 13 residues.

The chain recombines TRBV11-2 with TRBJ1-3; unclear D gene. The CDR3 contains 14 residues. Trimming cost V 3 bases and J 4 bases, with 10 bases left between them. Germline V lookup: CDR1 SGHAT, CDR2 FQNNGV. Here the CDR3 reads CASSFQSAGNTIYF. The CDR3 coding sequence is TGTGCCAGCAGCTTCCAGTCTGCCGGAAACACCATATATTTT.

The V gene is TRBV7-3, the J gene TRBJ2-2; TRBD1 agrees at 11 bases. Per germline, CDR1 SGHTA and CDR2 FQGTGA. V lost 5 bases to trimming and J lost 3 bases; unmatched junction nucleotides: 2. This CDR3 has 15 amino acids. In DNA form, the CDR3 reads TGTGCCAGCAGCATGGGACAGGGGGACACCGGGGAGCTGTTTTTT. It encodes CASSMGQGDTGELFF.

V is TRBV5-6 and J is TRBJ2-7; the D gene is possibly TRBD1 (6 bases). Germline loops: CDR1 SGHDT, CDR2 YYEEEE. CDR3 length: 15 residues. V dropped 4 bases and J dropped 3 bases, with 17 bases sitting between them. CDR3 loop: CASSPWDKLLYEQYF. For the CDR3, the DNA is TGTGCCAGCAGCCCGTGGGACAAGCTACTCTACGAGCAGTACTTC.

This clone was counted a single time. The chain has TRBV5-1 and TRBJ1-2; the D gene is possibly TRBD1 (5 bases). The CDR3 sequence is 13 residues long. Between the trimmed V and J ends, which lost 0 bases and 6 bases, there was a span of 9 bases. Germline values: CDR1 SGHRS, CDR2 YFSETQ. The CDR3 DNA sequence: TGCGCCAGCAGCTTGGCCCTAGGGGATGGCTACACCTTC. This gives the protein CASSLALGDGYTF.

The CDR3 coding sequence is TGCGCCAGCAGCTTGGTACAGGGCGCGGGCTACACCTTC. Encoded protein: CASSLVQGAGYTF. The chain employs TRBV5-1 and TRBJ1-2, with D perhaps TRBD1 (6 bases). The length of the CDR3 is 13 residues. V was pared by 0 bases and J by 8 bases, with 11 bases between. Germline loops: CDR1 SGHRS, CDR2 YFSETQ.

This chain uses TRBV28 with TRBJ1-1; D unclear. V was shortened by 5 bases and J by 10 bases, with 17 bases between the two germline ends. Germline loops: CDR1 MDHEN, CDR2 SYDVKM. The CDR3 length is 13 residues. The CDR3 nucleotides are TGTGCCAGCAGTCCGCAGGAAGAAGTAGGAGCTTTCTTT. Translating gives CASSPQEEVGAFF. Variable domain in full (rest from reference TRBV28 and TRBJ1-1): DVKVTQSSRYLVKRTGEKVFLECVQDMDHENMFWYRQDPGLGLRLIYFSYDVKMKEKGDIPEGYSVSREKKERFSLILESASTNQTSMYLCASSPQEEVGAFFGQGTRLTVV.

This chain connects TRBV2 to TRBJ2-1, with D possibly matching TRBD2 (5 bases). Trimming stripped 8 bases from V and 5 bases from J, with 16 bases between. The CDR3 is made up of 14 amino acids. Germline lookup yields CDR1 SNHLY and CDR2 FYNNEI. The CDR3 coding sequence is TGTGCCAGCGCCCTAGCAGGACTTAACAATGAGCAGTTCTTC. It translates to CASALAGLNNEQFF.